A single sample is the source of the 30 T cell receptor beta chains below, sequenced in a study of blood T cell repertoires in COVID-19. Libraries were prepared by immunoSEQ multiplex PCR; TCRdb keeps only in-frame clonotypes and omits some of them. The sample includes 270,000 or so clones, 70% to 90% seen only once; the top ten take roughly 12%. Sequences were obtained from peripheral blood. These receptors were taken from a woman under 40 with COVID-19, enrolled during active disease.

The chain recombines TRBV7-2 with TRBJ1-6; D is undetermined. Germline V CDR1 and CDR2: SGHTA, FQGNSA. V was trimmed by 5 bases and J by 10 bases, leaving 9 bases between them. CDR3 length: 12 residues. The CDR3, as DNA: TGTGCCAGCAGCCCCCTGAGGTCACCCCTCCACTTT. This translates into CASSPLRSPLHF.

The rearrangement joins TRBV9 to TRBJ1-2; 8 bases line up with TRBD1. CDR3 length: 14 amino acids. Germline trimming cut 4 bases from V and 4 bases from J; bases unmatched to any gene: 6. The germline V gene encodes CDR1 SGDLS and CDR2 YYNGEE. CDR3 sequence (DNA): TGTGCCAGCAGCCCGCGAGGACAGGGCTATGGCTACACCTTC. It encodes CASSPRGQGYGYTF.

V usage is TRBV5-1 and J usage is TRBJ1-3; the D is unclear. V dropped 0 bases and J dropped 6 bases, with 10 bases sitting between them. Germline V gene sequence: CDR1 SGHRS, CDR2 YFSETQ. The CDR3 contains 14 residues. CDR3: CASSLAGNENTIYF. The DNA for the CDR3 is TGCGCCAGCAGCTTGGCGGGGAATGAAAACACCATATATTTT. Full variable domain (rest looked up from reference TRBV5-1 and TRBJ1-3): KAGVTQTPRYLIKTRGQQVTLSCSPISGHRSVSWYQQTPGQGLQFLFEYFSETQRNKGNFPGRFSGRQFSNSRSEMNVSTLELGDSALYLCASSLAGNENTIYFGEGSWLTVV.

The chain combines TRBV19 with TRBJ2-5; perhaps TRBD1 as D (5 bases). CDR1 is LNHDA, CDR2 SQIVND, per germline (reference sequence). This CDR3 has 13 amino acids. Trimming removed 6 bases from V and 1 base from J, with 9 bases in between. The CDR3 here is CASSLGAQETQYF. CDR3 bases: TGTGCCAGTAGCCTAGGGGCCCAAGAGACCCAGTACTTC.

The chain couples TRBV12-3 or TRBV12-4 to TRBJ2-5; 7 nucleotides align to TRBD2. The CDR3 is 10 amino acids. V dropped 8 bases and J dropped 9; count of bases not matched to a gene: 3. CDR3 sequence: CASGAGAQYF. In DNA form, the CDR3 reads TGTGCCAGCGGCGCGGGGGCCCAGTACTTC.

The CDR3 DNA follows: TGCGCCAGCAGCCAGTCAGGGTGGATGAACACTGAAGCTTTCTTT. This gives the protein CASSQSGWMNTEAFF. J is TRBJ1-1 and V is TRBV4-1; maybe TRBD1 (5 bases). Between the trimmed V and J ends, which lost 3 bases and 0 bases, there was a span of 11 bases. Germline V gene lookup returns CDR1 MGHRA and CDR2 YSYEKL. The CDR3 has 15 amino acids.

The chain recombines TRBV12-3 or TRBV12-4 with TRBJ2-3; D not certain. The length of the CDR3 is 10 residues. V lost 10 bases and J lost 7, with 9 bases in between. CDR3 nucleotide sequence: TGTGCCACCCTGACTTATACGCAGTATTTT. It specifies CATLTYTQYF.

This clone has just one count. The chain uses TRBV13 and TRBJ2-3; D may be TRBD2 (7 bases). CDR1 is PRHDT and CDR2 is FYEKMQ in the germline V gene (reference sequence). V lost 5 bases to trimming and J lost 3 bases, with 18 bases between them. CDR3 length: 16 residues. The CDR3 spells CASSGTGGADTDTQYF. CDR3 nucleotides: TGTGCCAGCAGCGGAACTGGGGGGGCCGATACAGATACGCAGTATTTT.

This sequence joins TRBV2 and TRBJ1-1, with 7 positions matching TRBD1. The CDR3 length is 12 residues. V shed 4 bases, J shed 5 bases, and the junction held 1 base outside the gene matches. The germline V gene has CDR1 SNHLY and CDR2 FYNNEI. CDR3 loop: CASSVDRTEAFF. In nucleotides, the CDR3 is TGTGCCAGCAGTGTGGACAGGACTGAAGCTTTCTTT.

The V call is TRBV27, the J call TRBJ2-3, with TRBD2 matching 10 bases. This CDR3 has 15 residues. From germline, CDR1 is MNHEY and CDR2 SMNVEV (reference sequence). V shed 4 bases and J 1 base; nucleotides not matched to a gene: 2. This chain's CDR3 is CASSSGTSGTDTQYF. Here the CDR3 DNA reads TGTGCCAGCAGTTCCGGGACTAGCGGCACAGATACGCAGTATTTT.

V and J are TRBV5-5 and TRBJ1-6; 8 bases line up with TRBD1. The J segment lost 5 bases and the V segment lost 0 bases, leaving 13 bases of the junction unmatched. Germline V lookup: CDR1 SGHKS, CDR2 YYEKEE (reference sequence). This CDR3 region has 19 residues. In DNA, the CDR3 is TGTGCCAGCAGCTTGGCCGCCATGAGGACAGGGAACGATAATTCACCCCTCCACTTT. Amino acid sequence: CASSLAAMRTGNDNSPLHF.

The rearrangement links TRBV7-2 to TRBJ2-1; D may be TRBD1 (6 bases). Trimming shortened V by 7 bases and J by 5 bases, and 12 bases separated the two germline ends. The CDR3 extends over 13 amino acids. Germline lookup yields CDR1 SGHTA and CDR2 FQGNSA. The CDR3 bases are TGTGCCAGCATACAGGGAGTGCACAATGAGCAGTTCTTC. Its translation: CASIQGVHNEQFF.

The V gene is TRBV7-9, the J gene TRBJ2-1; 9 bases line up with TRBD1. V shed 4 bases, J shed 2 bases, and the junction held 9 bases outside the gene matches. CDR1 and CDR2 (germline): SEHNR, FQNEAQ (reference sequence). The CDR3 is 17 amino acids. The CDR3 region has the DNA TGTGCCAGCAGCTCCTCCGGGACAGGGTCCACCTACAATGAGCAGTTCTTC. Protein sequence: CASSSSGTGSTYNEQFF.

The CDR3 bases are TGTGCCAGCAGTACCCCCGGACGGGGAAATGAGCAGTTCTTC. This codes for CASSTPGRGNEQFF. The V call is TRBV6-5, the J call TRBJ2-1; maybe TRBD2 (5 bases). The CDR3 has 14 residues. The germline V gene encodes CDR1 MNHEY and CDR2 SVGAGI. Trimming removed 5 bases from V and 7 bases from J, with 15 bases in between.

The chain is built from TRBV12-5 and TRBJ1-1, with a tentative D call TRBD1 (6 bases). V lost 1 base to trimming and J lost 1 base, with 10 bases between them. Per the germline V gene, CDR1 is LGHNT and CDR2 is FRNRAP. The CDR3 runs to 15 residues. Here the CDR3 DNA reads TGTGCTAGTGGTTTGGCGGGGGGCTGGAACACTGAAGCTTTCTTT. Amino acid sequence: CASGLAGGWNTEAFF. The variable domain in full, completed from reference TRBV12-5 and TRBJ1-1, reads DARVTQTPRHKVTEMGQEVTMRCQPILGHNTVFWYRQTMMQGLELLAYFRNRAPLDDSGMPKDRFSAEMPDATLATLKIQPSEPRDSAVYFCASGLAGGWNTEAFFGQGTRLTVV.

This chain's CDR3 is CASSFAGADTEAFF. The CDR3 DNA reads as TGCGCCAGCAGCTTCGCGGGGGCGGACACTGAAGCTTTCTTT. The V call is TRBV5-1, the J call TRBJ1-1, with D maybe TRBD1 (6 bases). CDR1 and CDR2 (germline): SGHRS, YFSETQ. The CDR3 length is 14 residues. The V and J ends lost 2 bases and 3 bases respectively, with 11 bases between them.

CDR3 DNA: TGTGCCAGCTTAAAGCGTGGCTACACCTTC. This encodes CASLKRGYTF. The V and J genes are TRBV21-1 and TRBJ1-2. TRBV21-1 counts as a pseudogene. This CDR3 comprises 10 residues.

This chain links TRBV5-4 with TRBJ2-2; D remains unclear. V was cut by 3 bases and J by 4 bases, with 10 bases left in between. CDR1 is SGHNT and CDR2 is YYREEE in the germline V gene (reference sequence). This CDR3 comprises 14 residues. This chain's CDR3 is CASSYTDSTGELFF. As DNA, the CDR3 is TGTGCCAGCAGCTATACTGACTCCACCGGGGAGCTGTTTTTT.

The CDR3 here is CASSLDLEHTIYF. CDR3 nucleotides: TGTGCCAGCAGCTTAGATCTGGAGCACACCATATATTTT. The rearrangement uses TRBV11-2 and TRBJ1-3; D not resolved. Germline V lookup: CDR1 SGHAT, CDR2 FQNNGV. The length of the CDR3 is 13 residues. V lost 0 bases and J 8 bases, leaving 8 bases between the germline ends.

The chain recombines TRBV4-2 with TRBJ2-1; 16 positions match TRBD2. Germline V gene data show CDR1 as LGHNA and CDR2 as YNFKEQ. Germline trimming cut 0 bases from V and 6 bases from J; bases unmatched to any gene: 2. The CDR3 runs 17 residues. CDR3 in amino acids: CASSQDGTSGGANEQFF. CDR3 coding DNA: TGTGCCAGCAGCCAAGATGGGACTAGCGGGGGGGCCAATGAGCAGTTCTTC.

The chain combines TRBV2 with TRBJ1-4; a weak D match, TRBD1 (5 bases). Germline loops: CDR1 SNHLY, CDR2 FYNNEI. The ends were cut back, 5 bases at V and 0 bases at J, with 7 bases in the middle. The CDR3 is 14 amino acids. In DNA, the CDR3 is TGTGCCAGCAGTTCGGACACAACTAATGAAAAACTGTTTTTT. Translated: CASSSDTTNEKLFF.

The chain uses TRBV4-1 and TRBJ2-1, with D maybe TRBD2 (6 bases). Between the trimmed V and J ends, which lost 0 bases and 0 bases, there was a span of 12 bases. This CDR3 has 17 amino acids. Germline V lookup: CDR1 MGHRA, CDR2 YSYEKL. CDR3 in DNA: TGCGCCAGCAGCCAAGATAGGGGACTTAGCTCCTACAATGAGCAGTTCTTC. Its translation is CASSQDRGLSSYNEQFF.

The chain combines TRBV5-1 with TRBJ1-5, with D tentatively TRBD1 (6 bases). There are 15 residues in the CDR3. The germline V gene has CDR1 SGHRS and CDR2 YFSETQ. V was clipped by 4 bases and J by 4 bases, with 15 bases between them. The CDR3 protein is CASSPDGQTNQPQHF. The CDR3 DNA reads as TGCGCCAGCAGCCCCGACGGACAGACGAATCAGCCCCAGCATTTT.

This chain joins TRBV19 and TRBJ2-7; 8 bases are a match to TRBD1. There are 14 residues in the CDR3. V was clipped by 6 bases and J by 1 base; unmatched bases: 5. CDR1 and CDR2 (germline): LNHDA, SQIVND (reference sequence). CDR3 in amino acids: CASSLGTGSYEQYF. The CDR3 DNA sequence: TGTGCCAGTAGCCTTGGGACAGGATCCTACGAGCAGTACTTC.

The chain is built from TRBV30 and TRBJ1-4, with a tentative D call TRBD1 (6 bases). Trimming shortened V by 7 bases and J by 2 bases, and 23 bases separated the two germline ends. The CDR3 is 17 amino acids. Per germline, CDR1 GTSNPN and CDR2 SVGIG (reference sequence). The CDR3 sequence is CASRAGGVISTNEKLFF. The CDR3 bases are TGTGCCTCCCGAGCGGGGGGCGTCATTAGTACTAATGAAAAACTGTTTTTT.

The chain has TRBV7-6 and TRBJ1-1; D not certain. V lost 1 base and J lost 4, with 19 bases in between. This CDR3 spans 17 amino acids. Germline CDR1 reads SGHVS; CDR2 reads FNYEAQ. The CDR3 spells CASSLETITLRSTEAFF. CDR3 DNA: TGTGCCAGCAGCTTAGAAACGATCACTCTCCGGTCCACTGAAGCTTTCTTT.

The rearrangement links TRBV6-5 to TRBJ2-1; 9 bases map to TRBD2. CDR1 and CDR2 (germline): MNHEY, SVGAGI. The CDR3 length is 14 residues. With 8 bases clipped from V and 10 bases from J, the junction kept 12 bases outside the gene matches. This CDR3 reads CASAWAGGKDEQFF. CDR3 DNA: TGTGCCAGCGCTTGGGCGGGGGGGAAAGACGAGCAGTTCTTC.

The rearrangement links TRBV6-5 to TRBJ2-7; 7 nucleotides line up with TRBD2. Germline CDR1 is MNHEY and CDR2 is SVGAGI. The CDR3 covers 15 residues. V gave up 2 bases and J gave up 3 bases; unmatched junction bases: 7. CDR3 amino acids: CASSYEPGGLYEQYF. DNA of the CDR3: TGTGCCAGCAGTTACGAACCGGGAGGCCTCTACGAGCAGTACTTC.

This chain links TRBV27 with TRBJ2-4; D not resolved. V dropped 2 bases and J dropped 1 base, with 3 bases sitting between them. The germline CDR1 and CDR2 sequences are MNHEY and SMNVEV (reference sequence). This CDR3 region has 13 residues. The CDR3 sequence is CASSLPAKNIQYF. In DNA form, the CDR3 reads TGTGCCAGCAGTTTACCGGCCAAAAACATTCAGTACTTC.

The J gene is TRBJ2-7, the V gene TRBV4-1, with D perhaps matching TRBD1 (5 bases). V gave up 0 bases and J gave up 0 bases, with 6 bases separating them. This CDR3 is built from 14 residues. CDR1 is MGHRA and CDR2 is YSYEKL in the germline V gene. In DNA, the CDR3 is TGCGCCAGCAGCCAAGAACAGGCCTCCTACGAGCAGTACTTC. Translation: CASSQEQASYEQYF.